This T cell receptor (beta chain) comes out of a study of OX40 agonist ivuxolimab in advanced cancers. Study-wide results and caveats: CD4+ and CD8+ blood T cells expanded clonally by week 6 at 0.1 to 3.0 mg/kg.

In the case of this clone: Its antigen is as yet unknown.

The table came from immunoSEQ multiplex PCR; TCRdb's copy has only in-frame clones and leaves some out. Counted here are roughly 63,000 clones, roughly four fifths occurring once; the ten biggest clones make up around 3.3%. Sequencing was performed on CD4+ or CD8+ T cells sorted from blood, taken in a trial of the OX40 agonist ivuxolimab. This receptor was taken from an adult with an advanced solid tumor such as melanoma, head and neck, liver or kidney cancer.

The CDR3 reads CASSIADTEAFF. CDR3 sequence (DNA): TGTGCCAGCAGTATTGCGGACACTGAAGCTTTCTTT. This sequence joins TRBV2 and TRBJ1-1; D not certain. The V and J ends lost 5 bases and 3 bases respectively, with 7 bases between them. Germline CDR1 reads SNHLY; CDR2 reads FYNNEI. The CDR3 loop spans 12 amino acids.